Listed below are T cell receptor beta chains from one sample, sequenced in a study of blood T cell repertoires in COVID-19. Clones were read by immunoSEQ multiplex PCR, and TCRdb kept only the in-frame ones, dropping some. Of about 97,000 clones detected, around 87% appear once; the ten largest clones hold 15%. Sequencing was done on a sample of peripheral blood. The receptors come from a human donor in a cohort sampled during active COVID-19. CDR3s leave out the opening cysteine and the closing phenylalanine or tryptophan.

V gene	CDR3 length	CDR3 protein
TRBV25-1	15	ASSEQGARNLQETQY
TRBV18	11	ASSPGGGEKLF
TRBV28	13	ASSFPGGTSYEQY
TRBV11-3	13	ASSPLYGTYNEQF
TRBV15	11	ATSRDRVVKLF
TRBV7-2	12	ASSSRGGWNGYT
TRBV27	15	ASRTYRGRGKNTEAF
TRBV14	11	ASSQVSSYEQY
TRBV19	12	ASSLSGRAGELF
TRBV2	10	ASSVQGDEQY
TRBV27	13	ASMILGAQYNEQF
TRBV10-3	14	AISEAAGGNTGELF
TRBV4-1	13	ASSPLKLPPGGYT
TRBV5-1	14	ASSLALGDFSYEQY
TRBV5-1	16	ASSLYPPSGSSYNEQF
TRBV10-2	14	ASSDLLAQRRGEQF
TRBV6-6	11	ASSRSEVLDYT